Listed below are T cell receptor beta chains from one sample, sequenced in a study of blood T cell repertoires in COVID-19. Sequencing was performed with immunoSEQ multiplex PCR; in TCRdb, only in-frame clones are kept and a portion is missing. Of around 250,000 clones listed, around 83% are singletons. Sequenced input: peripheral blood. Every receptor here comes from a man between 18 and 35 years old with active or convalescent COVID-19. Each CDR3 is given with its conserved first and last residue. The D gene is left open where the match is weak. For some rows the clone size is stated as once, few or many, or as a class when expanded; others skip it.

TRBV12-3/TRBV12-4	13	TRBJ1-1	-	-	CASRGRGVTEAFF	TGTGCCAGCAGAGGGCGGGGGGTCACTGAAGCTTTCTTT
TRBV6-5	12	TRBJ1-1	-	-	CASTRMEGRAFF	TGTGCCAGCACGAGGATGGAGGGGAGAGCTTTCTTT
TRBV5-1	14	TRBJ2-7	-	-	CASSLTAFSYEQYF	TGCGCCAGCAGCTTAACAGCTTTCTCCTACGAGCAGTACTTC
TRBV7-8	17	TRBJ2-7	-	-	CASSLLGGLGISYEQYF	TGTGCCAGCAGCTTATTGGGAGGCCTGGGCATCTCCTACGAGCAGTACTTC
TRBV12-3/TRBV12-4	13	TRBJ2-3	TRBD1	few	CASTGQGTDTQYF	TGTGCCAGCACAGGACAGGGCACAGATACGCAGTATTTT
TRBV12-3/TRBV12-4	13	TRBJ1-2	-	-	CASSRQRQWGYTF	TGTGCCAGCAGTCGACAGCGCCAATGGGGCTACACCTTC
TRBV7-9	16	TRBJ1-4	-	-	CASSSYDRPTNEKLFF	TGTGCCAGCAGCTCCTATGACAGGCCAACTAATGAAAAACTGTTTTTT
TRBV6-5	12	TRBJ2-3	-	-	CASSYRGDTQYF	TGTGCCAGCAGTTACAGGGGAGATACGCAGTATTTT
TRBV3-1/TRBV3-2	16	TRBJ2-1	TRBD2	-	CASSQVISGGYNEQFF	TGTGCCAGCAGCCAAGTAATTAGCGGGGGATACAATGAGCAGTTCTTC
TRBV18	16	TRBJ1-2	TRBD1	-	CASSPPGTGERDGYTF	TGTGCCAGCTCACCACCTGGGACAGGGGAGAGGGATGGCTACACCTTC
TRBV20-1	16	TRBJ2-5	-	-	CSASRGGPSRQETQYF	TGCAGTGCTAGTCGAGGAGGCCCCAGTCGCCAAGAGACCCAGTACTTC
TRBV30	12	TRBJ1-4	-	-	CAWSVRGAKLFF	TGTGCCTGGAGTGTACGGGGGGCGAAACTGTTTTTT
TRBV28	13	TRBJ2-1	-	-	CASSTTVLNEQFF	TGTGCCAGCAGTACGACTGTGCTTAATGAGCAGTTCTTC
TRBV2	15	TRBJ1-2	TRBD1	-	CASRGPGQFRVGYTF	TGTGCCAGCAGAGGCCCGGGACAGTTTCGCGTAGGCTACACCTTC
TRBV10-1	13	TRBJ2-5	-	-	CASSPGVQETQYF	TGCGCCAGCAGTCCGGGGGTACAAGAGACCCAGTACTTC
TRBV5-1	14	TRBJ2-1	-	-	CASTEQGSYNEQFF	TGCGCCAGCACCGAACAGGGATCCTACAATGAGCAGTTCTTC
TRBV28	14	TRBJ1-2	-	-	CASSLEGRGYGYTF	TGTGCCAGCAGTTTAGAGGGCAGGGGATATGGCTACACCTTC
TRBV28	16	TRBJ1-4	-	-	CASSLVGRASNEKLFF	TGTGCCAGCAGTTTAGTGGGGAGGGCCTCTAATGAAAAACTGTTTTTT
TRBV7-2	15	TRBJ2-7	-	-	CASSLGQAFVYEQYF	TGTGCCAGCAGCTTAGGCCAGGCGTTTGTCTACGAGCAGTACTTC
TRBV19	17	TRBJ2-3	TRBD2	-	CASSLAGGLGVTDTQYF	TGTGCCAGTAGTTTAGCGGGAGGGCTTGGCGTCACAGATACGCAGTATTTT
TRBV5-4	15	TRBJ1-2	TRBD1	-	CASSLSGQPNYGYTF	TGTGCCAGCAGCTTATCGGGACAGCCTAACTATGGCTACACCTTC
TRBV6-2/TRBV6-3	16	TRBJ2-3	-	once	CASSYSQLAYTDTQYF	TGTGCCAGCAGTTACTCCCAACTAGCCTACACAGATACGCAGTATTTT
TRBV4-2	15	TRBJ2-4	-	-	CASSPRQAVKNIQYF	TGTGCCAGCAGCCCCCGACAGGCTGTCAAAAACATTCAGTACTTC
TRBV7-9	17	TRBJ2-7	TRBD1	-	CASSGAVTDATGDEQYF	TGTGCCAGCAGCGGGGCGGTGACAGACGCTACAGGGGACGAGCAGTACTTC
TRBV19	15	TRBJ1-5	-	few	CASSIARPLNQPQHF	TGTGCCAGTAGTATCGCCAGGCCTCTCAATCAGCCCCAGCATTTT
TRBV4-1	15	TRBJ2-1	TRBD1	few	CASSQEVVGQDEQFF	TGCGCCAGCAGCCAAGAAGTTGTAGGACAGGATGAGCAGTTCTTC
TRBV12-3/TRBV12-4	13	TRBJ1-1	-	-	CASSLGTQSEAFF	TGTGCCAGCAGTTTAGGGACACAGTCAGAAGCTTTCTTT
TRBV5-1	13	TRBJ2-7	-	-	CASSPYGGHEQYF	TGCGCCAGCAGCCCGTATGGGGGCCACGAGCAGTACTTC
TRBV24-1	16	TRBJ2-3	TRBD1	few	CATSDTRQGSPDTQYF	TGTGCCACCAGTGATACCCGACAGGGGTCCCCAGATACGCAGTATTTT
TRBV11-3	14	TRBJ2-2	TRBD1	-	CASRGQGFTGELFF	TGTGCCAGCAGGGGACAGGGTTTCACCGGGGAGCTGTTTTTT
TRBV18	14	TRBJ1-4	-	-	CASSPTETNEKLFF	TGTGCCAGCTCACCAACAGAGACTAATGAAAAACTGTTTTTT
TRBV9	15	TRBJ2-7	TRBD1	-	CASSVSGTDPYEQYF	TGTGCCAGCAGCGTAAGTGGGACAGACCCCTACGAGCAGTACTTC
TRBV9	14	TRBJ2-1	-	-	CASSVAPGGNEQFF	TGTGCCAGCAGCGTAGCCCCAGGAGGCAATGAGCAGTTCTTC
TRBV5-1	16	TRBJ2-1	TRBD2	-	CASSLPRTSGSNEQFF	TGCGCCAGCAGCTTACCCAGGACTAGCGGGAGTAATGAGCAGTTCTTC
TRBV19	12	TRBJ2-3	-	-	CASRGTSQTQYF	TGTGCCAGTAGGGGGACTTCCCAAACGCAGTATTTT
TRBV6-5	13	TRBJ2-3	-	-	CASNREGTDTQYF	TGTGCCAGCAACCGGGAAGGCACAGATACGCAGTATTTT
TRBV28	13	TRBJ1-5	TRBD1	-	CASSLQGGQPQHF	TGTGCCAGCAGTTTACAGGGGGGTCAGCCCCAGCATTTT
TRBV29-1	13	TRBJ1-2	TRBD1	-	CSVAGQGTYGYTF	TGCAGCGTTGCCGGACAGGGTACCTATGGCTACACCTTC
TRBV11-2	16	TRBJ2-7	-	-	CASSLVEGLPVGEQYF	TGTGCCAGCAGCTTAGTAGAGGGTCTTCCCGTTGGTGAGCAGTACTTC
TRBV19	13	TRBJ1-6	-	-	CASSTDFGSPLHF	TGTGCCAGTAGTACCGATTTTGGCTCACCCCTCCACTTT
TRBV7-6	16	TRBJ2-1	TRBD2	-	CASSLVREGPYNEQFF	TGTGCCAGCAGCTTAGTTCGGGAGGGCCCGTACAATGAGCAGTTCTTC
TRBV10-3	14	TRBJ2-1	TRBD2	-	CAISESGGANEQFF	TGTGCCATCAGTGAGTCCGGGGGGGCGAATGAGCAGTTCTTC
TRBV11-1	15	TRBJ2-1	TRBD2	-	CASSLKAGGPREQFF	TGTGCCAGCAGCTTAAAAGCGGGGGGGCCGAGAGAGCAGTTCTTC
TRBV24-1	14	TRBJ2-7	TRBD2	-	CAGRGTSGTYEQYF	TGTGCCGGACGGGGGACTAGCGGAACCTACGAGCAGTACTTC
TRBV2	14	TRBJ2-5	TRBD2	-	CASRSGIIQETQYF	TGTGCCAGCCGCAGCGGGATCATACAAGAGACCCAGTACTTC
TRBV7-9	14	TRBJ2-5	TRBD2	-	CASTGVAGQETQYF	TGTGCCAGCACCGGGGTAGCGGGCCAAGAGACCCAGTACTTC
TRBV15	16	TRBJ1-1	-	-	CATSRDLGNTNTEAFF	TGTGCCACCAGCAGAGATCTAGGAAACACGAACACTGAAGCTTTCTTT
TRBV2	14	TRBJ2-2	-	-	CASSVELNTGELFF	TGTGCCAGCAGTGTGGAGTTGAACACCGGGGAGCTGTTTTTT
TRBV16	13	TRBJ1-1	-	-	CASSQYGNTEAFF	TGTGCCAGCAGCCAATACGGGAACACTGAAGCTTTCTTT
TRBV5-5	12	TRBJ1-2	TRBD1	-	CASSLDRDGYTF	TGTGCCAGCAGCCTGGACAGGGATGGCTACACCTTC
TRBV19	17	TRBJ2-2	TRBD2	-	CASSTSPGGPASGELFF	TGTGCCAGTAGTACTTCTCCGGGAGGACCGGCTAGCGGGGAGCTGTTTTTT
TRBV28	14	TRBJ1-6	TRBD1	-	CASREQGPRSPLHF	TGTGCCAGCAGGGAACAGGGGCCCCGTTCACCCCTCCACTTT
TRBV30	14	TRBJ1-6	TRBD1	-	CAWSGGTGDSPLHF	TGTGCCTGGAGTGGGGGGACAGGGGATTCACCCCTCCACTTT
TRBV6-2/TRBV6-3	15	TRBJ1-5	TRBD1	few	CASSTDREVRQPQHF	TGTGCCAGCAGTACGGACAGGGAAGTCCGCCAGCCCCAGCATTTT
TRBV20-1	14	TRBJ2-7	TRBD1	-	CSASPGQGTYEQYF	TGCAGTGCTAGTCCGGGACAGGGAACCTACGAGCAGTACTTC
TRBV7-6	16	TRBJ1-3	-	-	CASSLEQGDSGNTIYF	TGTGCCAGCAGCTTAGAACAGGGCGACTCTGGAAACACCATATATTTT
TRBV7-9	15	TRBJ1-5	-	-	CASSLGITGNQPQHF	TGTGCCAGCAGCTTGGGTATTACAGGGAATCAGCCCCAGCATTTT
TRBV2	11	TRBJ2-3	-	-	CASSLRLAQYF	TGTGCCAGCAGTCTCAGATTGGCGCAGTATTTT
TRBV2	14	TRBJ1-5	-	once	CASSEWGGNQPQHF	TGTGCCAGCAGTGAATGGGGGGGAAATCAGCCCCAGCATTTT
TRBV12-5	13	TRBJ2-1	-	-	CASKYQANNEQFF	TGTGCTAGTAAGTACCAGGCCAACAATGAGCAGTTCTTC